The 13 T cell receptor beta chains given below trace back to one sample, sequenced in a study of spatial heterogeneity in lung cancer (dated by TCRdb to between 2018 and 2021). Library creation used 5' RACE. The instrument given in TCRdb is NextSeq 500. The raw public data were reprocessed by TCRdb itself: fastp quality trimming at Q25, MiXCR clonotype calling, in-frame beta chains only. CDR3 protein duplicates are merged, each entry listing the most common genes and DNA. The sample table lists 55,000 to 75,000 distinct CDR3 sequences, roughly 8.9% of them with a count of one. Of the sample, approximately 2% falls within the top ten clones. Reading the label with the study, this specimen's time point is: blood at routine non-recurrence follow-up after resection. The input for sequencing was PBMCs, taken at follow-up. The receptors shown here come from a female donor with early-stage non-small cell lung cancer.

This clonotype was counted many times. The chain joins TRBV3-1 to TRBJ1-4; D call uncertain. CDR3 length: 11 amino acids. Trimming cost V 0 bases and J 12 bases, with 5 bases left between them. Germline-derived CDR1 and CDR2 are LGHDT and YNNKEL (reference sequence). CDR3 amino acids: CASSQDMQLFF. The CDR3 DNA follows: TGTGCCAGCAGCCAAGACATGCAACTGTTTTTT. The full variable domain, rest sourced from reference TRBV3-1 and TRBJ1-4, is DTAVSQTPKYLVTQMGNDKSIKCEQNLGHDTMYWYKQDSKKFLKIMFSYNNKELIINETVPNRFSPKSPDKAHLNLHINSLELGDSAVYFCASSQDMQLFFGSGTQLSVL.

This clonotype came up many times. The chain combines TRBV29-1 with TRBJ1-6; D call uncertain. The CDR3 runs to 13 residues. The V gene lost 7 bases and the J gene lost 9 bases, with 16 bases spanning the gap. The germline gives CDR1 SQVTM, CDR2 ANQGSEA. CDR3: CSARTAVGSPLHF. CDR3 DNA sequence: TGCAGCGCTCGGACGGCAGTCGGTTCACCCCTCCACTTT.

This clonotype was seen only a few times. The chain has TRBV7-2 and TRBJ2-1; 12 bases are shared with TRBD2. Looked up from germline, CDR1 is SGHTA and CDR2 is FQGNSA. The CDR3 contains 15 residues. V lost 5 bases and J lost 13; bases outside the gene matches: 12. The CDR3 loop reads CASSLMTSGSGRQFF. The CDR3 region has the DNA TGTGCCAGCAGCCTCATGACTAGCGGGAGTGGGCGACAGTTCTTC.

The chain carries TRBV27 and TRBJ2-7, with D perhaps TRBD1 (6 bases). V gave up 1 base and J gave up 0 bases, with 13 bases separating them. The length of the CDR3 is 16 residues. Germline CDR1 reads MNHEY; CDR2 reads SMNVEV (reference sequence). The CDR3 spells CASSLYSRGLSYEQYF. In DNA, the CDR3 is TGTGCCAGCAGTTTATACAGCAGGGGCCTCTCCTACGAGCAGTACTTC.

This clonotype was counted ten times or more. The J gene is TRBJ2-7, the V gene TRBV6-5, with 7 bases identical to TRBD1. Germline CDR1 and CDR2: MNHEY and SVGAGI. The CDR3 totals 13 residues. V gave up 4 bases and J gave up 4 bases; unmatched junction bases: 4. CDR3 bases: TGTGCCAGCAGTTTGGACAGGTTATACGAGCAGTACTTC. Amino acid sequence: CASSLDRLYEQYF.

V gene TRBV9 combines with J gene TRBJ2-2, with D possibly TRBD2 on 5 matching bases. The ends were cut back, 7 bases at V and 4 bases at J, with 8 bases in the middle. CDR1 is SGDLS and CDR2 is YYNGEE in the germline V gene. The CDR3 runs to 12 residues. The CDR3 DNA reads TGTGCCAGCCAGAGGGCCACCGGGGAGCTGTTTTTT. Encoded protein: CASQRATGELFF. The full variable domain, with the rest looked up from reference TRBV9 and TRBJ2-2, is DSGVTQTPKHLITATGQRVTLRCSPRSGDLSVYWYQQSLDQGLQFLIQYYNGEERAKGNILERFSAQQFPDLHSELNLSSLELGDSALYFCASQRATGELFFGEGSRLTVL.

This clonotype was counted ten times or more. The rearrangement joins TRBV12-3 or TRBV12-4 to TRBJ2-3; 10 nucleotides match TRBD2. The CDR3 totals 16 residues. J gave up 0 bases and V 5 bases, and 5 bases lay outside the gene matches. CDR3 sequence reads: CASSPGTSESTDTQYF. The DNA of the CDR3 is TGTGCCAGCAGTCCAGGGACTAGCGAAAGCACAGATACGCAGTATTTT.

V and J are TRBV7-8 and TRBJ1-1; TRBD1 matches at 11 bases. The J segment lost 5 bases and the V segment lost 5 bases, leaving 7 bases of the junction unmatched. In germline, CDR1 is SGHVS, CDR2 FQNEAQ. This CDR3 has 15 amino acids. The CDR3 bases are TGTGCCAGCAGCGTTGGGCGGGACAGGGGGACTGAAGCTTTCTTT. Translating it yields CASSVGRDRGTEAFF.

This clonotype came up many times. The chain recombines TRBV7-9 with TRBJ2-4; TRBD1 matches at 8 bases. The CDR3 is made up of 13 amino acids. V shed 3 bases and J 5 bases; nucleotides not matched to a gene: 0. Germline CDR1 reads SEHNR; CDR2 reads FQNEAQ (reference sequence). CDR3 in amino acids: CASSLTGENIQYF. The DNA for the CDR3 is TGTGCCAGCAGCTTGACAGGGGAAAACATTCAGTACTTC.

This clonotype came up a few times. This chain uses TRBV28 with TRBJ1-4, with 7 nucleotides matching TRBD1. This CDR3 is built from 13 residues. V lost 6 bases, J lost 8 bases, and 6 bases stayed unmatched. The V gene's germline CDR1 is MDHEN and CDR2 SYDVKM. The CDR3: CASSTGVREKLFF. The DNA of the CDR3 is TGTGCCAGCAGCACAGGGGTTAGGGAAAAACTGTTTTTT.

In this sample, this clonotype turned up a few times. The chain is built from TRBV12-3 or TRBV12-4 and TRBJ1-2; D is unclear. This CDR3 is 11 amino acids long. V was pared by 2 bases and J by 8 bases, with 6 bases between. The CDR3: CASSLLGGYTF. As DNA, the CDR3 is TGTGCCAGCAGTTTACTGGGCGGCTACACCTTC.

This clonotype was picked up many times. V usage is TRBV28 and J usage is TRBJ2-3; D remains unclear. CDR1 MDHEN and CDR2 SYDVKM come from the germline V gene. This CDR3 has 13 amino acids. Between the trimmed V and J ends, which lost 5 bases and 2 bases, there was a span of 8 bases. CDR3 sequence: CASSPPDTDTQYF. The CDR3 DNA sequence: TGTGCCAGCAGTCCACCGGACACAGATACGCAGTATTTT.

This chain connects TRBV28 to TRBJ2-5, with no clear D. Germline V gene data show CDR1 as MDHEN and CDR2 as SYDVKM. The CDR3 is 11 residues long. V was shortened by 6 bases and J by 5 bases, with 7 bases between the two germline ends. The CDR3 reads CASSRRETQYF. The CDR3 coding sequence is TGTGCCAGCAGCCGAAGGGAGACCCAGTACTTC. The full variable domain, rest sourced from reference TRBV28 and TRBJ2-5, is DVKVTQSSRYLVKRTGEKVFLECVQDMDHENMFWYRQDPGLGLRLIYFSYDVKMKEKGDIPEGYSVSREKKERFSLILESASTNQTSMYLCASSRRETQYFGPGTRLLVL.